One and the same sample provided the 19 T cell receptor beta chains below, sequenced in a study of response to subunit inactivated influenza vaccine. TCRdb redid the calling of the RT-PCR reads with MiXCR, one entry per CDR3 protein. The data contain hundreds of thousands of distinct CDR3 sequences, 14% of them singletons. This sample comprised PBMCs from blood, obtained about 14 days before vaccination. The receptors stem from a man aged 50-60 years who received an inactivated influenza vaccine.

With regard to this clonotype: A much larger clone differs by one base, so this may be a read error. V and J are TRBV7-9 and TRBJ2-5; D gene unclear. Germline V gene data show CDR1 as SEHNR and CDR2 as FQNEAQ (reference sequence). The CDR3 sequence is 13 residues long. CDR3 protein: CASSRTHQETHYF. In nucleotides, the CDR3 is TGTGCCAGCAGCCGTACGCACCAAGAGACCCACTACTTC.

This clonotype was detected only a few times. The chain is built from TRBV5-1 and TRBJ2-1; D is unclear. Germline lookup yields CDR1 SGHRS and CDR2 YFSETQ. V dropped 5 bases and J dropped 5 bases, with 8 bases sitting between them. The CDR3 spans 12 residues. CDR3 nucleotide sequence: TGCGCCAGCAGTAACCAGGACAATGAGCAGTTCTTC. Translating it yields CASSNQDNEQFF.

Here the CDR3 DNA reads TGCGCCAGCAGGGTGACAGAGGGGACAGATACGCAGTATTTT. Its protein product is CASRVTEGTDTQYF. J is TRBJ2-3 and V is TRBV5-1; D could derive from TRBD1 or TRBD2 (5 bases each). The CDR3 extends over 14 amino acids. V was trimmed by 5 bases and J by 3 bases, leaving 13 bases between them. CDR1 is SGHRS and CDR2 is YFSETQ in the germline V gene.

The chain recombines TRBV7-9 with TRBJ2-7, with D possibly called TRBD1 or TRBD2 (5 bases each). Looked up from germline, CDR1 is SEHNR and CDR2 is FQNEAQ (reference sequence). The CDR3 runs 13 residues. Trimming removed 2 bases at V and 4 bases at J, with 9 bases between. The CDR3 sequence: CASSLYGAYEQYF. As DNA, the CDR3 is TGTGCCAGCAGCTTATACGGGGCTTACGAGCAGTACTTC.

The J gene is TRBJ2-7, the V gene TRBV4-3; D tentatively reads TRBD1 or TRBD2 (5 bases each). CDR3 length equals 14 residues. In germline, CDR1 is LGHNA, CDR2 YSLEER. V dropped 4 bases and J dropped 2 bases, with 12 bases sitting between them. This CDR3 is CASSPGPGTYEQYF. The CDR3 region has the DNA TGCGCCAGCAGCCCGGGACCAGGAACCTACGAGCAGTACTTC.

This clonotype was observed a handful of times. The chain couples TRBV14 to TRBJ2-4, with a possible D match to TRBD1 (5 bases). Germline V lookup: CDR1 SGHDN, CDR2 FVKESK. This CDR3 has 16 amino acids. With 5 bases removed from V and 1 base from J, the gap between germline ends came to 15 bases. The DNA of the CDR3 is TGTGCCAGCAGCTGGGGCTGGAGAGGTGCCAAAAACATTCAGTACTTC. It encodes CASSWGWRGAKNIQYF. The full variable domain, its missing parts supplied by reference TRBV14 and TRBJ2-4, is EAGVTQFPSHSVIEKGQTVTLRCDPISGHDNLYWYRRVMGKEIKFLLHFVKESKQDESGMPNNRFLAERTGGTYSTLKVQPAELEDSGVYFCASSWGWRGAKNIQYFGAGTRLSVL.

The CDR3 here is CASSIVPAGGREQFF. The CDR3 coding sequence is TGTGCCAGTAGTATAGTCCCAGCGGGGGGGAGGGAGCAGTTCTTC. This sequence joins TRBV19 and TRBJ2-1, with 10 bases aligning to TRBD2. The V gene end was trimmed by 1 base and the J gene end by 10 bases; junction bases not matched to a gene: 7. Germline assignment: CDR1 LNHDA and CDR2 SQIVND (reference sequence). The CDR3 runs to 15 residues.

This sequence joins TRBV2 and TRBJ2-7; TRBD1 matches at 7 bases. Germline CDR1 reads SNHLY; CDR2 reads FYNNEI. V lost 2 bases and J lost 4; bases outside the gene matches: 2. The CDR3 has 13 residues. The CDR3 sequence is CASSEIRGYEQYF. The CDR3 DNA is TGTGCCAGCAGTGAAATCAGGGGGTACGAGCAGTACTTC.

This clonotype turned up a few times. The rearrangement uses TRBV9 and TRBJ1-1; 7 nucleotides align to TRBD1. Germline CDR1 reads SGDLS; CDR2 reads YYNGEE. CDR3 length equals 15 residues. Trimming at V came to 2 bases and at J to 3 bases, leaving 7 bases not matched to a gene. The CDR3 region has the DNA TGTGCCAGCAGCGTGCGACAGGGTGAGGACACTGAAGCTTTCTTT. Its protein is CASSVRQGEDTEAFF.

The CDR3 nucleotides read TGTGCCAGCAGCTTAGATTCCGGGAGCGGAGCCAAAAACATTCAGTACTTC. Its translation: CASSLDSGSGAKNIQYF. The genes are TRBV11-2 and TRBJ2-4; TRBD2 is a possible D gene (6 bases). V dropped 0 bases and J dropped 0 bases, with 12 bases sitting between them. Germline V gene sequence: CDR1 SGHAT, CDR2 FQNNGV. The CDR3 runs 17 residues.

This chain connects TRBV27 to TRBJ1-4, with 8 bases that match TRBD1. In germline, CDR1 is MNHEY, CDR2 SMNVEV (reference sequence). The CDR3 consists of 15 residues. V lost 2 bases and J lost 5; bases outside the gene matches: 4. The CDR3 bases are TGTGCCAGCAGTTTAGGGACAGGAAAAAATGAAAAACTGTTTTTT. Its translation: CASSLGTGKNEKLFF.

The sample holds many counts of this clonotype. In DNA, the CDR3 is TGCAGTGACAGAAGACAGGCGAACACAGATACGCAGTATTTT. Amino acid sequence: CSDRRQANTDTQYF. The V call is TRBV20-1, the J call TRBJ2-3, with D maybe TRBD1 (6 bases). V lost 7 bases and J 2 bases, leaving 16 bases between the germline ends. The CDR3 has 14 residues. Germline CDR1 is DFQATT and CDR2 is SNEGSKA (reference sequence).

The rearrangement uses TRBV5-1 and TRBJ1-1, with TRBD1 matching over 9 bases. Germline loops: CDR1 SGHRS, CDR2 YFSETQ. The CDR3 is 17 residues long. V was clipped by 4 bases and J by 10 bases; unmatched bases: 20. The CDR3 nucleotides read TGCGCCAGCAGCCGCTATCCGGGACAGGGTTTGGGAGTAAGAGCTTTCTTT. Protein: CASSRYPGQGLGVRAFF.

This clonotype came up a few times. This rearrangement joins TRBV7-9 to TRBJ1-2; D gene unclear. V gave up 5 bases and J gave up 3 bases, with 10 bases separating them. CDR3 length: 13 residues. Looked up from germline, CDR1 is SEHNR and CDR2 is FQNEAQ (reference sequence). CDR3 sequence reads: CASSQERYYGYTF. DNA of the CDR3: TGTGCCAGCAGCCAGGAAAGGTACTATGGCTACACCTTC.

The gene calls are TRBV27 and TRBJ2-1, with D uncertain. The CDR3 has 14 residues. CDR1 is MNHEY, CDR2 SMNVEV, per germline (reference sequence). Trimming left V 3 bases short and J 5 bases short, with 11 bases between. This CDR3 reads CASSFRLGNNEQFF. CDR3 DNA sequence: TGTGCCAGCAGTTTCCGCCTAGGTAACAATGAGCAGTTCTTC.

This clonotype was observed a handful of times. The gene calls are TRBV20-1 and TRBJ2-3, with 11 bases matching TRBD2. The CDR3 has 18 amino acids. CDR1 and CDR2 (germline): DFQATT, SNEGSKA (reference sequence). The junction had 11 bases not matched to a gene; V was cut back by 2 bases and J by 1 base. The DNA for the CDR3 is TGCAGTGCTAGAACTAGCGGGAGAACCCAGACACGCACAGATACGCAGTATTTT. Translating it yields CSARTSGRTQTRTDTQYF.

The sample holds many counts of this clonotype. The J gene is TRBJ1-1, the V gene TRBV3-1; 8 nucleotides line up with TRBD1. Germline CDR1 is LGHDT and CDR2 is YNNKEL (reference sequence). CDR3 size: 17 residues. V trimming: 3 bases; J trimming: 4 bases; junction bases outside the gene matches: 13. DNA of the CDR3: TGTGCCAGCAGCCATCTGACAGGGGCTAGAACGGGCACTGAAGCTTTCTTT. This codes for CASSHLTGARTGTEAFF.

This clonotype has ten or more counts. The chain uses TRBV18 and TRBJ1-5; TRBD1 matches at 10 bases. CDR3 length equals 15 residues. From germline, CDR1 is KGHSH and CDR2 LQKENI. V lost 3 bases and J lost 4; bases outside the gene matches: 3. CDR3 bases: TGTGCCAGCTCACCCGGGACAGGGGTAAATCAGCCCCAGCATTTT. This translates into CASSPGTGVNQPQHF. The variable domain in full, completed from reference TRBV18 and TRBJ1-5, reads NAGVMQNPRHLVRRRGQEARLRCSPMKGHSHVYWYRQLPEEGLKFMVYLQKENIIDESGMPKERFSAEFPKEGPSILRIQQVVRGDSAAYFCASSPGTGVNQPQHFGDGTRLSIL.

Only a few counts were recorded for this clonotype. V is TRBV29-1 and J is TRBJ2-1, with 8 bases aligning to TRBD2. With 0 bases clipped from V and 1 base from J, the junction kept 5 bases outside the gene matches. Germline V gives CDR1 SQVTM, CDR2 ANQGSEA. The CDR3 consists of 16 residues. This CDR3 is CSVEDRSGSSYNEQFF. DNA of the CDR3: TGCAGCGTTGAAGATAGAAGCGGGAGTTCCTACAATGAGCAGTTCTTC.